These 10 T cell receptor beta chains came from one sample sequenced in a study of memory B cells and T cells in multiple sclerosis. Separate sequencing covered autoproliferating (CFSE-dim) and non-proliferating (CFSE-high) T cells from stimulus-free culture. Replicate wells were pooled after about seven days of stimulus-free culture of approximately 50 million CFSE-labeled PBMCs. Antigens for these TCRs are unknown. Clones were read by immunoSEQ multiplex PCR, and TCRdb kept only the in-frame ones, dropping some. The sample yields 46,000 or so clones, about four fifths seen once. Sequencing was carried out using PBMCs from blood kept in culture. These receptors were taken from a human donor with multiple sclerosis.

This clone appeared a few times. The CDR3 region has the DNA TGTGCCAGTAGTTACGGCGGCACTAACGCCTATGGCTACACCTTC. Amino acids: CASSYGGTNAYGYTF. This rearrangement joins TRBV19 to TRBJ1-2; D unresolved. V was trimmed by 5 bases and J by 4 bases, leaving 17 bases between them. In germline, CDR1 is LNHDA, CDR2 SQIVND (reference sequence). The CDR3 sequence is 15 residues long.

The chain is built from TRBV6-5 and TRBJ1-2, with 10 positions matching TRBD1. Germline V gene lookup returns CDR1 MNHEY and CDR2 SVGAGI. This CDR3 region has 15 residues. The trim removed 0 bases at V and 4 bases at J, leaving 2 bases unmatched. The CDR3 region has the DNA TGTGCCAGCAGTTACTCCGACAGGGGGCTCTATGGCTACACCTTC. This translates into CASSYSDRGLYGYTF.

Only a few counts were recorded for this clone. The chain combines TRBV9 with TRBJ2-5, with TRBD2 as a possible D gene (5 bases). The germline CDR1 and CDR2 sequences are SGDLS and YYNGEE. The CDR3 has 12 residues. Trimming removed 4 bases from V and 7 bases from J, with 11 bases in between. CDR3 sequence reads: CASSRREGTQYF. CDR3 sequence (DNA): TGTGCCAGCAGCCGTAGAGAGGGGACCCAGTACTTC.

This clone is a singleton in its sample. The chain has TRBV27 and TRBJ2-1, with D uncertain. The germline V and J ends were trimmed by 5 bases and 10 bases, with 12 bases remaining between them. The germline CDR1 and CDR2 sequences are MNHEY and SMNVEV (reference sequence). The CDR3 is 12 amino acids. CDR3 sequence: CASSPLGWEQFF. DNA of the CDR3: TGTGCCAGCAGTCCGCTTGGGTGGGAGCAGTTCTTC.

The gene calls are TRBV30 and TRBJ2-2; a possible D gene is TRBD2 (5 bases). The germline V gene has CDR1 GTSNPN and CDR2 SVGIG (reference sequence). Trimming removed 5 bases at V and 2 bases at J, with 6 bases between. This CDR3 comprises 12 residues. CDR3 DNA sequence: TGTGCCTGGGGGAGCAACACCGGGGAGCTGTTTTTT. Translating it yields CAWGSNTGELFF.

This chain uses TRBV19 with TRBJ1-1; D remains ambiguous. From germline, CDR1 is LNHDA and CDR2 SQIVND (reference sequence). Trimming stripped 3 bases from V and 6 bases from J, with 11 bases between. This CDR3 spans 13 amino acids. The CDR3 spells CASSMGYDSEAFF. CDR3 sequence (DNA): TGTGCCAGTAGTATGGGTTATGACTCTGAAGCTTTCTTT.

This rearrangement joins TRBV27 to TRBJ1-3; D is uncertain. There are 15 residues in the CDR3. Looked up from germline, CDR1 is MNHEY and CDR2 is SMNVEV (reference sequence). Trimming pared 5 bases from V and 0 bases from J, leaving 11 bases between. The chain's CDR3 is CASSVNSDSGNTIYF. The CDR3 DNA reads TGTGCCAGCAGTGTAAACAGCGACTCTGGAAACACCATATATTTT.

This chain links TRBV27 with TRBJ1-1; 7 bases are shared with TRBD1. Germline V lookup: CDR1 MNHEY, CDR2 SMNVEV (reference sequence). The CDR3 has 14 amino acids. Trimming at V came to 5 bases and at J to 6 bases, leaving 9 bases not matched to a gene. Here the CDR3 reads CASSDQQGFAEAFF. The DNA for the CDR3 is TGTGCCAGCAGTGACCAACAGGGGTTCGCTGAAGCTTTCTTT.

Only one count was recorded for this clone. The chain recombines TRBV5-1 with TRBJ2-1; TRBD2 aligns across 15 bases. Germline CDR1 reads SGHRS; CDR2 reads YFSETQ. The CDR3 spans 17 residues. V lost 4 bases, J lost 7 bases, and 9 bases stayed unmatched. The CDR3 DNA follows: TGCGCCAGCAGCCTGGGACTAGCGGGGGGCTTCGCGAATGAGCAGTTCTTC. Its protein is CASSLGLAGGFANEQFF.

This chain connects TRBV5-1 to TRBJ1-4, with TRBD1 identical over 8 bases. Germline lookup yields CDR1 SGHRS and CDR2 YFSETQ. The CDR3 covers 13 residues. J lost 7 bases, V lost 4 bases, and 3 bases had no gene match. CDR3 DNA: TGCGCCAGCAGCGGACAGGGCCTTGAAAAACTGTTTTTT. It codes for CASSGQGLEKLFF.